This T cell receptor beta chain is from a study of regulatory T cells in long-lasting Graves disease. Time point in this sample: newly diagnosed GD, antithyroid drugs for less than 3 months. Preparation of the TCR library used RNA extracted from PBMCs. Trimming took 3 bases from V and 7 from J, leaving 13 bases between them. The CDR3 length is 13 residues. CDR1 is KGHSH and CDR2 is LQKENI in the germline V gene. According to the study, TCR beta libraries were built with iRepertoire HTBI primers and CDR3-region Arm-PCR. TCRdb itself ran the multiplex PCR reads through MiXCR, one entry per CDR3 protein. In the table there are roughly 610,000 distinct CDR3 sequences, about 15% of which are singletons. There are a few counts of this clonotype. The same sample was also used in a study of T cells in Graves' hyperthyroidism and ophthalmopathy.

The material was peripheral blood mononuclear cells (PBMCs), obtained at new diagnosis, from a patient treated with antithyroid drugs. The chain is built from TRBV18 and TRBJ2-7; D gene unclear. This receptor was obtained from a woman between 25 and 40 years old with Graves disease. The chain's CDR3 is CASSPSEMWEQYF. The CDR3 DNA reads TGTGCCAGCTCACCCTCGGAGATGTGGGAGCAGTACTTC.